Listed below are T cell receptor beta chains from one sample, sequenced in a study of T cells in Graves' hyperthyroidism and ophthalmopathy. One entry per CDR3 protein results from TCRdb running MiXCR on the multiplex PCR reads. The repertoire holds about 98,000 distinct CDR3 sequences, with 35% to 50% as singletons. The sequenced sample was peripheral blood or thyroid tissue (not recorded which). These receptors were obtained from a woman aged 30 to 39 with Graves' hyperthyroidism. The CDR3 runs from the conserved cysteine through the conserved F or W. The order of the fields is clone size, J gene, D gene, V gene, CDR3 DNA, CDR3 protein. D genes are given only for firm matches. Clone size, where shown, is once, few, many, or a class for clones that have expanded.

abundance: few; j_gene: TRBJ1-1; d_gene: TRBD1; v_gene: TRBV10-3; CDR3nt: TGTGCCATCAGTCCGGGACAGGGAAACACTGAAGCTTTCTTT; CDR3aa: CAISPGQGNTEAFF
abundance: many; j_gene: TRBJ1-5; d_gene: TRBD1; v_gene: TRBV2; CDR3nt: TGTGCCAGCAGTATACAGGGGCTAGGACAGCCCCAGCATTTT; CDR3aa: CASSIQGLGQPQHF
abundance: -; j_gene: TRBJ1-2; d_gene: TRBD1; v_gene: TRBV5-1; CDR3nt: TGCGCCAGCAGCGGGGACAGGCAAGGCTACACCTTC; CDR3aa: CASSGDRQGYTF
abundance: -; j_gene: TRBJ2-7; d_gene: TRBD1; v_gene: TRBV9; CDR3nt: TGTGCCAGCAGCGTAGACGGGACAGGGAAGCCCTACGAGCAGTACTTC; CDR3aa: CASSVDGTGKPYEQYF
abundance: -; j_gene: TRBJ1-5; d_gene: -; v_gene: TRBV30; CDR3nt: TGTGCCTGGAGACTCCTCCAGCCCCAGCATTTT; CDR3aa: CAWRLLQPQHF
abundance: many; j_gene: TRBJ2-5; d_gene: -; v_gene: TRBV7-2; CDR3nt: TGTGCCAGCAGCTTAGGAGTAGTAGTCACGCGGCGAGAGACCCAGTACTTC; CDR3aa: CASSLGVVVTRRETQYF
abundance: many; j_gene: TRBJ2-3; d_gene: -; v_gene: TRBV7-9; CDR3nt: TGTGCCAGCAGCCGCACAGATACGCAGTATTTT; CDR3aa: CASSRTDTQYF
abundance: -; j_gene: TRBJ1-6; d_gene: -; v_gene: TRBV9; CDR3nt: TGTGCCAGCAGTTCCGGGACGAGCTCCTATAATTCACCCCTCCACTTT; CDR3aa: CASSSGTSSYNSPLHF
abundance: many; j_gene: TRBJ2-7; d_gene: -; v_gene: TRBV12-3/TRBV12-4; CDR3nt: TGTGCCACTACTCCCGGGGGTACTGGGGAGCAGTACTTC; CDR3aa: CATTPGGTGEQYF
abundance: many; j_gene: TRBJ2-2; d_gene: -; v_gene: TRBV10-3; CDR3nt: TGTGCCATCAGTGAGGGGCGGAACACCGGGGAGCTGTTTTTT; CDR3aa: CAISEGRNTGELFF
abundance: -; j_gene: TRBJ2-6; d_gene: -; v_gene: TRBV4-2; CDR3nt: TGTGCCAGCAGCCCCGCCGGTTTAGGGGCCAACGTCCTGACTTTC; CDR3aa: CASSPAGLGANVLTF
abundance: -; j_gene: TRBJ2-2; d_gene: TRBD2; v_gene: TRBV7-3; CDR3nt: TGTGCTAGCAGGCGGAGTAGCGGGAGCACCGGGGAGCCGTTTTTT; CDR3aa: CASRRSSGSTGEPFF
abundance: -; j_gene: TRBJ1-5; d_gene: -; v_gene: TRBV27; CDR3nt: TGTGCCAGCAGTTTATCGATTCCGGTGGGGAATCAGCCCCAGCATTTT; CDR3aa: CASSLSIPVGNQPQHF
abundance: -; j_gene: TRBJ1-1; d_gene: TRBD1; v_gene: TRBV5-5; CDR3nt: TGTGCCAGCAGCTCCCCGACAGGGGTCGAAGCTTTCTTT; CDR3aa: CASSSPTGVEAFF
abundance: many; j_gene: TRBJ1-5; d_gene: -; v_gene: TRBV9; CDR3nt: TGTGCCAGCAGCCCTGGGGCCGCGGGGGGCAATCAGCCCCAGCATTTT; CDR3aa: CASSPGAAGGNQPQHF
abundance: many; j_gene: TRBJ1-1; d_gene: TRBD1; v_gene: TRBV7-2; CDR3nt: TGTGCCAGCAGCGCGCGGGACAGGCAGAGTGAAGCTTTCTTT; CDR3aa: CASSARDRQSEAFF
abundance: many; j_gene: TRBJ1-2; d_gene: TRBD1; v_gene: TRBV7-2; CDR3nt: TGTGCCAGCAGCCCAAGGGACGGACAGGGCAACTATGGCTACACCTTC; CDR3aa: CASSPRDGQGNYGYTF
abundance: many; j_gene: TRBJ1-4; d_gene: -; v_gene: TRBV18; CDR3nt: TGTGCCAGCTCACGAGGACGGCAAAAACTGTTTTTT; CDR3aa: CASSRGRQKLFF